The TCR beta chain under discussion was sequenced for a study of CD8+ T cells in alopecia areata. Treatment denoted: oral pan-JAK inhibitor, 5-10 mg twice daily. Study findings and constraints: Scalp sequencing also captures normal skin's resident alphabeta T cells.

This clone was counted only a few times. Its target is unknown. This sample also contains other DNA sequences that code for the same CDR3. Isolated RNA was reverse transcribed into cDNA used as the sequencing template. Profiled with immunoSEQ multiplex PCR; TCRdb holds only in-frame clones, not every one. This table holds hundreds of thousands of clones, more than 30% found once. J gave up 2 bases and V 4 bases, and 6 bases lay outside the gene matches. The CDR3 contains 15 residues. Germline V gives CDR1 MDHEN, CDR2 SYDVKM. Material: CD4+ T cells sorted from blood, obtained at approximately week 34, from a patient treated with tofacitinib. The origin of this receptor is a human donor with alopecia areata. The gene calls are TRBV28 and TRBJ2-7, with 9 bases matching TRBD1. CDR3 DNA sequence: TGTGCCAGCAGTTCACCGGGACAGGGACCCTACGAGCAGTACTTC. Protein: CASSSPGQGPYEQYF.